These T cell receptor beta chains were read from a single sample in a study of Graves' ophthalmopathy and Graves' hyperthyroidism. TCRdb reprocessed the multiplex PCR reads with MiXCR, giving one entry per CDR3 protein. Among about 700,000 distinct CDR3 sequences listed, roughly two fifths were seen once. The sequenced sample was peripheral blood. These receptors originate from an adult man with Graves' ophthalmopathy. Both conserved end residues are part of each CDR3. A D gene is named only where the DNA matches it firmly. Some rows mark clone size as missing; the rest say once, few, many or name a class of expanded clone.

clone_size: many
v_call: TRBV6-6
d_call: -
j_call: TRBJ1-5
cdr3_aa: CASSAGQGWHF
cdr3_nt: TGTGCCAGCAGCGCCGGGCAGGGATGGCATTTT

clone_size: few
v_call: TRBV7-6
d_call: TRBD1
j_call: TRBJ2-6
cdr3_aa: CASSWDRGAGANVLTF
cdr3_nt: TGTGCCAGCAGCTGGGACAGGGGAGCTGGGGCCAACGTCCTGACTTTC

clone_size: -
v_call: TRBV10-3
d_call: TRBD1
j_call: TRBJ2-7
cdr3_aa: CAISGDAGGNYNEQYF
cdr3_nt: TGTGCCATCAGTGGTGACGCAGGGGGCAACTACAATGAGCAGTACTTC

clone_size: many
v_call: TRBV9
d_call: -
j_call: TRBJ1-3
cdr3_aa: CASSVRPGRSGNTIYF
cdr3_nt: TGTGCCAGCAGCGTACGTCCGGGCCGCTCTGGAAACACCATATATTTT

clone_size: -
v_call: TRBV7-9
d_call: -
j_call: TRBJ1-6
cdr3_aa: CASSLGLSSYNSPLHF
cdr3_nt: TGTGCCAGCAGCTTAGGACTGAGCTCCTATAATTCACCCCTCCACTTT

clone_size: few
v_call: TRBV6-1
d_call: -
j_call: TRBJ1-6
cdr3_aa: CASSWVGDGNSPLHF
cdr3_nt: TGTGCCAGCAGTTGGGTAGGGGACGGTAATTCACCCCTCCACTTT

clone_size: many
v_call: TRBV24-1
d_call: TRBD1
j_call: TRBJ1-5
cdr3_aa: CASSERQGGYQPQHF
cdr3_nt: TGTGCCAGCAGTGAGAGACAGGGGGGATATCAGCCCCAGCATTTT

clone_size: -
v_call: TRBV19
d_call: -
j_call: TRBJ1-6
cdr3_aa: CASKVEDRHNSPPHF
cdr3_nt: TGTGCCAGTAAAGTGGAGGACAGACATAATTCACCCCCCCACTTT

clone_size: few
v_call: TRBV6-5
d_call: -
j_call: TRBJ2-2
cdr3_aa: CASSNWAGELFF
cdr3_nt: TGTGCCAGCTCCAATTGGGCCGGGGAGCTGTTTTTT

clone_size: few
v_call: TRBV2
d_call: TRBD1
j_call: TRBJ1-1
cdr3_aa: CASSLTGPRAEAFF
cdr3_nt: TGTGCCAGCAGTTTGACAGGGCCCCGTGCTGAAGCTTTCTTT

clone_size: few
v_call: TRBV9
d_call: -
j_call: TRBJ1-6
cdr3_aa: CASSVTGLNSPLHF
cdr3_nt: TGTGCCAGCAGCGTCACAGGGTTGAATTCACCCCTCCACTTT

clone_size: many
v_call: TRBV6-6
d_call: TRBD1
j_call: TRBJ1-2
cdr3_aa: CASTAPGQRNHGYTF
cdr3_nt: TGTGCCAGCACTGCTCCGGGACAGCGGAACCATGGCTACACCTTC

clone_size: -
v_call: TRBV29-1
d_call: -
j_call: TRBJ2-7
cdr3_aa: CSAGTSPFEQYF
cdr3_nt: TGCAGCGCCGGGACAAGCCCCTTCGAGCAGTACTTC

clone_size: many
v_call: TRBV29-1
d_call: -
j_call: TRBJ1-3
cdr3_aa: CSVGQSSGNTIYF
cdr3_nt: TGCAGCGTGGGACAAAGCTCTGGAAACACCATATATTTT

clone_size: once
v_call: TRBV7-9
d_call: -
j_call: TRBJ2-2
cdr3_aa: CASTFGNSGELFF
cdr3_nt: TGTGCCAGCACCTTCGGGAATAGCGGGGAGCTGTTTTTT

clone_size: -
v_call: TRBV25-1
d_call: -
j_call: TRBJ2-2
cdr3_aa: CASIFFGNGELFF
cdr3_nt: TGTGCCAGCATCTTCTTCGGGAACGGGGAGCTGTTTTTT

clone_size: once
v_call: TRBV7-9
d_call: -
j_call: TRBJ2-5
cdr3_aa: CASSLVTWGSQPQYF
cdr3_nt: TGTGCCAGCAGCTTAGTAACCTGGGGGAGTCAGCCCCAGTACTTC

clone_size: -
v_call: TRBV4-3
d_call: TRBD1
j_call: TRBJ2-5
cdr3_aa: CASSQEGTGKQETQYF
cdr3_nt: TGCGCCAGCAGCCAAGAAGGGACAGGGAAACAAGAGACCCAGTACTTC

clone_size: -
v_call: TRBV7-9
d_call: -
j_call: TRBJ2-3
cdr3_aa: CASSVGLGALGTQYF
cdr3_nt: TGTGCCAGCAGCGTAGGGTTGGGCGCCCTTGGTACGCAGTATTTT

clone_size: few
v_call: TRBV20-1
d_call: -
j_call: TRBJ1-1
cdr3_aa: CSAWQALGAEAFF
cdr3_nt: TGCAGTGCTTGGCAGGCGCTGGGGGCTGAAGCTTTCTTT

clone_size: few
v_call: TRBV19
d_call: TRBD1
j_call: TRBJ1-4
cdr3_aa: CASSFGQGAPNEKLFF
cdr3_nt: TGTGCCAGTAGTTTCGGACAGGGGGCACCTAATGAAAAACTGTTTTTT

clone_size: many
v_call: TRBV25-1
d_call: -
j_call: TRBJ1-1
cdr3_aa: CASRKGNTEAFF
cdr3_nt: TGTGCCAGCAGGAAAGGGAACACTGAAGCTTTCTTT

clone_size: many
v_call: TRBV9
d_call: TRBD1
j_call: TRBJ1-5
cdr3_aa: CASSVGTGGNQPQHF
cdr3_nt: TGTGCCAGCAGCGTAGGGACAGGGGGCAATCAGCCCCAGCATTTT

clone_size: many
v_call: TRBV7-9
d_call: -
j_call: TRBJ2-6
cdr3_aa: CASSLQTPAGANVLTF
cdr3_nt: TGTGCCAGCAGCCTACAGACACCGGCTGGGGCCAACGTCCTGACTTTC

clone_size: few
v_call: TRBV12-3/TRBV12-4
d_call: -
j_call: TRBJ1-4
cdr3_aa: CASSQRTAANEKLFF
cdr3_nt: TGTGCCAGCAGCCAAAGAACAGCTGCTAATGAAAAACTGTTTTTT

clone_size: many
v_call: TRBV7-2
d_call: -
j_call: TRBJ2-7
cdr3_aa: CASSLVGGSNEQYF
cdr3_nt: TGTGCCAGCAGCTTAGTAGGGGGGAGCAACGAGCAGTACTTC

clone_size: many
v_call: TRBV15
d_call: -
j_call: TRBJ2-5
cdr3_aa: CATSRLRTMGETQYF
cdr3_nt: TGTGCCACCAGCAGACTTAGGACTATGGGAGAGACCCAGTACTTC

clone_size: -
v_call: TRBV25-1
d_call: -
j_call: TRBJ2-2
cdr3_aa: CAWSPTNGELFF
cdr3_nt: TGTGCCTGGAGTCCAACTAACGGGGAGCTGTTTTTT

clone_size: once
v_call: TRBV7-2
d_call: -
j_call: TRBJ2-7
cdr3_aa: CASSGQGGAVAGRSYEQYF
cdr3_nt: TGTGCCAGCAGTGGCCAAGGGGGCGCGGTAGCGGGGCGATCCTACGAGCAGTACTTC

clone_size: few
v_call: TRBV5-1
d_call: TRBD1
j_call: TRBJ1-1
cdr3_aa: CASSFGDRVEFEAFF
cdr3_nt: TGCGCCAGCAGCTTCGGCGACAGGGTCGAATTCGAAGCTTTCTTT

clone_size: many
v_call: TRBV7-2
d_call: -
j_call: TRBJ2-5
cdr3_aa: CASSFRGPAETQYF
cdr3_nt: TGTGCCAGCAGCTTCCGGGGGCCAGCGGAGACCCAGTACTTC

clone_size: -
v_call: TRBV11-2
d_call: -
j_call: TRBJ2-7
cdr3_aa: CASSANRDSYEQYF
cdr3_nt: TGTGCCAGCAGCGCCAACAGGGATTCCTACGAGCAGTACTTC

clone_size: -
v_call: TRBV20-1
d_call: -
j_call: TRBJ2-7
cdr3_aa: CSARQTYEQYF
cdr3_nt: TGCAGTGCTAGACAGACCTACGAGCAGTACTTC

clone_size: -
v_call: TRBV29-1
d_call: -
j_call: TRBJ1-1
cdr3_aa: CSVESRTRAFF
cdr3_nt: TGCAGCGTTGAATCCAGGACCCGAGCTTTCTTT

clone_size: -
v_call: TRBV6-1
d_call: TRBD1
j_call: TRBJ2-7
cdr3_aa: CASSIGQGVGNEQYF
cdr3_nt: TGTGCCAGCAGTATAGGACAGGGAGTAGGGAACGAGCAGTACTTC

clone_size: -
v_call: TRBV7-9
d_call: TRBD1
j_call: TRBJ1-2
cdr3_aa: CASSPKATGDYYGYTF
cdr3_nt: TGTGCCAGCAGTCCAAAAGCGACAGGGGATTACTATGGCTACACCTTC

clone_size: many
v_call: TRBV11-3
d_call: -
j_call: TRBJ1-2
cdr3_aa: CASTCVNYGYTF
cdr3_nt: TGTGCCAGCACCTGTGTTAACTATGGCTACACCTTC

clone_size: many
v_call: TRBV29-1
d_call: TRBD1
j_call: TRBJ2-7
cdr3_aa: CSVEDETGGSYEQYF
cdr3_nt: TGCAGCGTTGAAGATGAGACAGGGGGATCATACGAGCAGTACTTC

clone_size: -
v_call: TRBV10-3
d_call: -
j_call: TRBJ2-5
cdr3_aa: CASTLAGRQGTQYF
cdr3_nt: TGTGCCAGCACCCTCGCGGGGCGACAAGGGACCCAGTACTTC

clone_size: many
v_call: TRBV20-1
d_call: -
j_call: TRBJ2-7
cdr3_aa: CSASRGGSEQYF
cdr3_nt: TGCAGTGCTAGTCGCGGGGGCTCCGAGCAGTACTTC

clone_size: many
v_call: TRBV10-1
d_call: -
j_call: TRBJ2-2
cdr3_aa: CASSDGHTNTGELFF
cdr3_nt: TGCGCCAGCAGCGACGGACATACGAACACCGGGGAGCTGTTTTTT

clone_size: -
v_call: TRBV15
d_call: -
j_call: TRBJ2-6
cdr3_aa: CATSRGANVLTF
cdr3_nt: TGTGCCACCAGCAGAGGGGCCAACGTCCTGACTTTC

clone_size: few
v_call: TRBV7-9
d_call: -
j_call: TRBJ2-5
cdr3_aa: CASSGRSPETQYF
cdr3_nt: TGTGCCAGCAGCGGGAGGAGCCCGGAGACCCAGTACTTC

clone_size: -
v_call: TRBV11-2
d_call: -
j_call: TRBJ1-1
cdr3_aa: CASSPWTVAGGTEAFF
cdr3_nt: TGTGCCAGCAGCCCCTGGACGGTAGCGGGGGGAACTGAAGCTTTCTTT

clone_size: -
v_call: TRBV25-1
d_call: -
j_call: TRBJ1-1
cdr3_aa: CASKTGNLNTEAFF
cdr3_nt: TGTGCCAGTAAAACAGGGAATCTGAACACTGAAGCTTTCTTT

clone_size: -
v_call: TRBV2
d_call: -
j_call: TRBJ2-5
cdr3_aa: CASSGTNGPKETQYF
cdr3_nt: TGTGCCAGCAGTGGGACCAACGGTCCAAAAGAGACCCAGTACTTC

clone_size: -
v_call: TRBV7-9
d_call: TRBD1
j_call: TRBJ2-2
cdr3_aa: CASSALGTGSTGELFF
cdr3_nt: TGTGCCAGCAGTGCGCTGGGGACAGGGAGCACCGGGGAGCTGTTTTTT

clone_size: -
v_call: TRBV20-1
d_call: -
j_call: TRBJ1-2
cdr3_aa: CSASGRGGDYGYTF
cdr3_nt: TGCAGTGCTAGTGGACGGGGGGGCGACTATGGCTACACCTTC

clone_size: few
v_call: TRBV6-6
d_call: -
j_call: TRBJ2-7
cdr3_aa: CASSLRGTSYEQYF
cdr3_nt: TGTGCCAGCAGTCTTAGGGGAACATCCTACGAGCAGTACTTC

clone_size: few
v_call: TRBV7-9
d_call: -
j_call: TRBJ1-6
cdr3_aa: CASSQDWGVYNSPLHF
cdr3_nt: TGTGCCAGCAGCCAAGATTGGGGGGTCTATAATTCACCCCTCCACTTT

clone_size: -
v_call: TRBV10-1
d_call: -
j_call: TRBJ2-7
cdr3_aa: CASSEAGNYEQYF
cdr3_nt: TGCGCCAGCAGTGAGGCGGGAAACTACGAGCAGTACTTC